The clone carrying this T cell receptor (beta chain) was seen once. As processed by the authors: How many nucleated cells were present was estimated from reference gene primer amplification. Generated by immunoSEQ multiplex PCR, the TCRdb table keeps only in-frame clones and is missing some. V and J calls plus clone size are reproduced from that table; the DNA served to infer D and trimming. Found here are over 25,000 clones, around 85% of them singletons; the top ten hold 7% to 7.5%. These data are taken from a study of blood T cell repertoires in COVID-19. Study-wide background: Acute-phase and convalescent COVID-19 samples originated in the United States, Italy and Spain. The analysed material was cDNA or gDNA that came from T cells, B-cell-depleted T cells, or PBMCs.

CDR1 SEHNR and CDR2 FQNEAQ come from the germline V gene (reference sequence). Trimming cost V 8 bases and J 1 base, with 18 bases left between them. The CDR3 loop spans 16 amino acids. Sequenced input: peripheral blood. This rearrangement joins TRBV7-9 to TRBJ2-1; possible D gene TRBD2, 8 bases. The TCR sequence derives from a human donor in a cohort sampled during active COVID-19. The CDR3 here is CASSGGPGGSYNEQFF. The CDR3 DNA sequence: TGTGCCAGCTCAGGGGGTCCGGGAGGGTCCTACAATGAGCAGTTCTTC.